This TCR beta chain came from a study of T cells in Graves' hyperthyroidism and ophthalmopathy (dated by TCRdb to 2018 to 2020). Background for the entire study: Peripheral blood was sampled at the time of initial diagnosis, prior to any treatment. A discovery cohort of roughly 96 patients, about 43 with Graves' ophthalmopathy and 55 to 60 with stable Graves' hyperthyroidism, was used to find distinguishing TCR V-J signatures. Prospective prediction of ophthalmopathy was tested in an independent validation cohort consisting of fewer than 20 hyperthyroidism patients and around 16 patients who later progressed to ophthalmopathy. The 90 to 100 discovery patients were randomly divided into training and test sets at a 7:3 ratio. Thyroid tissue and blood T-cell repertoires from more than 5 Graves' hyperthyroidism patients were also compared in the study. After sampling, hyperthyroidism patients received methimazole starting at 30 mg daily, and ophthalmopathy patients received high-dose intravenous methylprednisolone. TCR Vbeta CDR3 sequencing of some 140 peripheral blood samples (under 45 ophthalmopathy, approximately 80 hyperthyroidism and roughly 17 progressor patients) is reported in the paper.

TCR beta CDR3 regions were amplified from RNA transcripts. The first round of RT-PCR for the TCR CDR3 was performed with the HTBI primer set and the Qiagen OneStep RT-PCR kit. Libraries were constructed in a second round of multiplex PCR, after which size selection and purification were performed. Sequencing of the libraries was done on an Illumina HiSeq2000 using paired-end 100 bp reads. Per the source publication's procedure: SOAPnuke was used to process the raw data, with reads discarded if the reads contained adapters or uncalled bases, had a mean Phred below 15, or lacked an exact constant-primer or identifier match. COPE v1.2.5 was used to merge high-quality paired reads, and clonotypes were defined as unique nucleotide sequences. Clonotypes were aligned to IMGT TRBV, TRBD and TRBJ reference segments using MiTCR v1.1. Analysis was restricted to V-J combinations with a frequency above 0.0001, which covered just over 98% of repertoires. A TCS score was defined as the ratio between F50 (clonal expansion) and ExV (chaos), using BLOSUM62-based TCRdist between CDR3 peptides within each V-J. Welch's t-statistics and random forest reduced around 520 V-J features to 10 to 15, which were used in a naive Bayes classifier (R e1071). The public reads were reprocessed in TCRdb via fastp at Q25 and MiXCR, keeping in-frame beta chains. Identical CDR3 proteins give one entry, which carries the most common genes and DNA. The V and J calls come from TCRdb's annotation, not from the publication. The sample profile shows around 380,000 distinct CDR3 sequences; approximately 12% of them were found once. Of the sample, roughly 20% is held by the ten largest clones.

Hyperthyroidism patients were aged 18 to 65 years and newly diagnosed, with disease duration of less than 2 months. Any patient with an uncontrolled infection, another autoimmune disease, pregnancy or lactation was excluded. Clinical symptoms, serum thyroxine and TRAb, thyroid ultrasound, and orbital computed tomography formed the basis for the diagnoses. Blood from progressor patients was collected at the time of first diagnosis with hyperthyroidism, before any ophthalmopathy symptoms had appeared. PBMCs were separated from roughly 10 ml of fresh peripheral blood using Ficoll-Paque density gradient centrifugation. Progressor patients were defined as those initially diagnosed with Graves' hyperthyroidism in whom ophthalmopathy developed during follow-up. Total RNA was extracted with Trizol reagent, and quality was checked on an Agilent 2100 Bioanalyzer. This clonotype has ten or more counts. No cognate antigen has been identified for it. Base-call qualities are not available, and no considerably larger clone is one nucleotide away.

The investigation overall reported the following: In validation, the model predicted progression to ophthalmopathy a median of 6.5 months before onset, with about 71% sensitivity and around 76% specificity. No statistical method was used to fix the sample size in advance, and group allocation was not hidden from the investigators. Most expanded thyroid clonotypes (frequency above 0.001) were also found in blood, which suggests that blood repertoires may mirror thyroid immune responses. A model built on a 13 V-J signature distinguished ophthalmopathy from stable hyperthyroidism, reaching over 85% sensitivity and about 81% specificity in cross-validation and 80%/75% in testing.

V and J are trimmed by 2 bases and 0 bases, and the gene matches miss 6 bases of the junction. The germline V gene specifies SGDLS as CDR1 and YYNGEE as CDR2. From its cysteine to its phenylalanine, the CDR3 spans 16 amino acids. This entry keeps only the CDR3 DNA: 48 bases, framed from base 1. The chain joins TRBV9 to TRBJ2-7, with 9 junctional bases fitting TRBD1. This TCR derives from a man under 40 with Graves' hyperthyroidism that later progressed to Graves' ophthalmopathy. Sequenced input: blood. For the CDR3, the sequence is CASSVTGQGSSYEQYF. The nucleotide sequence reads as follows: TGTGCCAGCAGCGTTACTGGACAGGGGAGCTCCTACGAGCAGTACTTC.